This TCR beta chain was identified in a study of blood T cells in healthy people across ages (dated by TCRdb to the mid-2010s). About the full investigation: In model experiments, template switching captured about one uniquely barcoded TCR beta cDNA molecule for every two T cells. Using deep sequencing normalized with unique cDNA molecular identifiers, the study measured how TCR beta repertoire diversity changes with age. The donors were divided into four age groups: young (average approximately 17 years), middle-aged (over 35), aged (roughly 66) and long-lived (approximately 74). Donors of different ages were randomly distributed across sequencing lanes to avoid experimental bias. Using the same blood draw, the study looked at two additional independent replicas of 1 million unique cDNA reads for two donors, one aged 18 to 30 and the other aged 80 or older. Paper-wide results and their limitations: Estimates of total diversity based on one million sequenced T cells were considered lower bounds and underestimates. Observed TCR beta diversity correlated strongly with the percentage of naive T cells measured by flow cytometry. Compared with the aged group, more naive CD4+ T cells, fewer expanded clones and increased TCR diversity were shown by the long-lived group, suggesting age selection. Conclusive comparison of naive and antigen-experienced compartments was prevented by the profiling of bulk unsorted PBMCs. Because the CMV infection status of the donors was unknown, age-related changes in expanded clonotypes may potentially have been confounded. As age increased, observed TCR beta diversity per million T cells dropped in a roughly linear way, and a significant reduction was already evident by age about 40.

The library was produced with 5' RACE. The data were produced on an Illumina HiSeq 2500. The second PCR ran for roughly 6 to 11 cycles and used a J-beta primer mix along with a sample-barcoded 5' primer. Each TCR beta cDNA molecule received a unique molecular identifier from a template-switch 5' adaptor carrying 12 random nucleotides. Each sample yielded at least 2.5 million CDR3-containing paired-end reads. All of the RNA was converted into first-strand cDNA using the Mint cDNA synthesis kit, with a TRBC-specific oligonucleotide serving as the primer. All cDNA was treated with uracil-DNA glycosylase and then went through a first 18-cycle PCR with the universal primers M1SS and BC2_uni_R. As for how the authors treated the data: Normalization of each sample was performed by random selection of 1 million high-quality reads, each carrying a distinct molecular identifier. Instead of being binned into consensus sequences, reads that shared molecular identifiers were thrown out. MiTCR, set to a Q25 quality threshold and the strictest error-elimination algorithm, was used for CDR3 identification, clonotype clustering and error correction. A nonparametric unseen species model with Euler transformation was used to estimate lower-bound total TCR beta diversity. Using fastp trimming at Q25 and MiXCR clonotype assembly, TCRdb reanalyzed the public sequencing data and kept in-frame beta chains. Every distinct CDR3 protein forms one entry, paired with its most common genes and DNA. TCRdb's processing, not the authors' own work, is the source of the V and J calls. Here the sample has approximately 800,000 distinct CDR3 sequences; 58% occur a single time. The ten largest clones add up to roughly 22% of the sample.

In regard to this clonotype: Its antigen is currently not known. There are no base qualities to consult, and no much larger clone falls within one base.

The CDR3 contains 15 residues, cysteine and phenylalanine counted. The read is trimmed to its CDR3 DNA, 45 bases read in frame from base 1. The germline V end is reduced by 4 bases and the J end by 8 bases; junction bases left unmatched: 8. Systemically healthy Caucasian individuals from Russia, 35 to 40 in total and aged roughly 6 to 100 years, were included as donors. Each donor gave roughly 9 milliliters of peripheral blood, drawn into EDTA-treated Vacutainer tubes. Ficoll-Paque density-gradient centrifugation was used to isolate PBMCs, with at least 6.5 million per sample. Total RNA, at least 5 micrograms per sample, was extracted from PBMCs with Trizol reagent. The percentages of naive CD45RAhigh/CD27high T cells were determined by flow cytometry on a PBMC aliquot from every donor.

The source is a man aged 25 to 45 in good health. The sequenced material came from blood. The V and J segments used are TRBV12-3 or TRBV12-4 and TRBJ1-6; TRBD1 matches 7 bases in the middle. CDR3 loop: CASSSRGQGDSPLHF. The DNA sequence is as follows: TGTGCCAGCAGTTCGAGGGGCCAGGGGGATTCACCCCTCCACTTT.